This T cell receptor (beta chain) was recorded in a study of high-grade serous ovarian cancer treatment subgroups. In the study overall: Mean per sample: around 13,000 reads, around 7,100 unique TCR beta rearrangements. General study results and limits: Same-patient tumor repertoires overlapped at roughly 0.1 to 0.79; different patients barely overlapped. Clonal relatedness tracked neoantigen level, and by trend copy number and mutation load.

Here immunoSEQ multiplex PCR was the method, and the copy in TCRdb shows in-frame clones only, minus some. The table shows about 36,000 clones, with 75% to 85% occurring only once. Tumor samples were taken before definitive surgery or chemotherapy. This CDR3 is 13 amino acids long. CDR1 and CDR2 (germline): LNHNV, YYDKDF (reference sequence). V lost 4 bases to trimming and J lost 3 bases, with 10 bases between them. Concerning this clone itself: Its specificity is unknown.

This chain links TRBV15 with TRBJ2-7; possibly TRBD2 for D (7 bases). This TCR derives from a human donor with high-grade serous ovarian cancer. The specimen was tumor tissue. CDR3 residues: CATSKGGIYEQYF. The CDR3, as DNA: TGTGCCACCAGCAAGGGGGGGATCTACGAGCAGTACTTC.